Listed below are T cell receptor beta chains from one sample, sequenced in a study of blood T cells in healthy people across ages. TCRdb re-derived calls from the 5' RACE reads in MiXCR, one entry per CDR3 protein. The table has more than 650,000 distinct CDR3 sequences, about a fifth seen once. Sequences were obtained from blood. The receptors were sampled from a man aged 65 to 85 in good health. CDR3s include the opening cysteine and the closing phenylalanine or tryptophan. Each record gives: J gene, clone size, V gene, CDR3 length, D gene, CDR3 DNA, CDR3 protein. D genes are given only for firm matches. Rows give clone size only sometimes, using once, few, many, or a class for an expanded clone.

J gene: TRBJ1-2; clone size: -; V gene: TRBV30; CDR3 length: 11; D gene: TRBD1; CDR3 DNA: TGTGCCTATACAGGGGGCGGGGGCTACACCTTC; CDR3 protein: CAYTGGGGYTF
J gene: TRBJ2-1; clone size: few; V gene: TRBV5-1; CDR3 length: 16; D gene: TRBD1; CDR3 DNA: TGCGCCAGCAGCTTGGGAGGGGGCGTATCCTACAATGAGCAGTTCTTC; CDR3 protein: CASSLGGGVSYNEQFF
J gene: TRBJ2-1; clone size: -; V gene: TRBV12-3/TRBV12-4; CDR3 length: 15; D gene: TRBD2; CDR3 DNA: TGTGCCAGCAGACAACTAGCGGGGACCTACAATGAGCAGTTCTTC; CDR3 protein: CASRQLAGTYNEQFF
J gene: TRBJ1-4; clone size: few; V gene: TRBV27; CDR3 length: 15; D gene: -; CDR3 DNA: TGTGCCAGCAGTTTATTCGGGATAGCTAATGAAAAACTGTTTTTT; CDR3 protein: CASSLFGIANEKLFF
J gene: TRBJ2-1; clone size: few; V gene: TRBV6-1; CDR3 length: 12; D gene: TRBD1; CDR3 DNA: TGTGCCAGCAGGGGGACAGTTAATGAGCAGTTCTTC; CDR3 protein: CASRGTVNEQFF
J gene: TRBJ1-1; clone size: -; V gene: TRBV5-1; CDR3 length: 14; D gene: TRBD1; CDR3 DNA: TGCGCCAGCAGCCCCTTGGACAGGGACTTAGAAGCTTTCTTT; CDR3 protein: CASSPLDRDLEAFF
J gene: TRBJ1-3; clone size: once; V gene: TRBV12-3/TRBV12-4; CDR3 length: 16; D gene: -; CDR3 DNA: TGTGCCAGCAGCCCGTTGAGGGTGAATTCTGGAAACACCATATATTTT; CDR3 protein: CASSPLRVNSGNTIYF
J gene: TRBJ2-1; clone size: few; V gene: TRBV5-1; CDR3 length: 14; D gene: -; CDR3 DNA: TGCGCCAGCAGCTTGATCAGCGGTAGAAATGAGCAGTTCTTC; CDR3 protein: CASSLISGRNEQFF
J gene: TRBJ2-7; clone size: few; V gene: TRBV18; CDR3 length: 15; D gene: TRBD1; CDR3 DNA: TGTGCCAGCTCACCAGGGACAGGGGACCCCTACGAGCAGTACTTC; CDR3 protein: CASSPGTGDPYEQYF
J gene: TRBJ2-7; clone size: -; V gene: TRBV6-5; CDR3 length: 13; D gene: -; CDR3 DNA: TGTGCCAGCAGTTCCCCCCTAACGGACGAGCAGTACTTC; CDR3 protein: CASSSPLTDEQYF
J gene: TRBJ1-5; clone size: -; V gene: TRBV20-1; CDR3 length: 15; D gene: -; CDR3 DNA: TGCAGTGCTCCCTCCGGCGGGCAGGGCAATCAGCCCCAGCATTTT; CDR3 protein: CSAPSGGQGNQPQHF
J gene: TRBJ1-2; clone size: few; V gene: TRBV7-2; CDR3 length: 14; D gene: -; CDR3 DNA: TGTGCCAGCAGCCCTAGCGGGGGAAGGAGGGGCTACACCTTC; CDR3 protein: CASSPSGGRRGYTF
J gene: TRBJ2-1; clone size: few; V gene: TRBV7-8; CDR3 length: 13; D gene: -; CDR3 DNA: TGTGCCAGCAGCCCTCAAGCCTACAATGAGCAGTTCTTC; CDR3 protein: CASSPQAYNEQFF
J gene: TRBJ2-6; clone size: few; V gene: TRBV7-9; CDR3 length: 16; D gene: -; CDR3 DNA: TGTGCCAGCAGCTTACACGGGGCTGACAAGGCCAACGTCCTGACTTTC; CDR3 protein: CASSLHGADKANVLTF
J gene: TRBJ2-3; clone size: -; V gene: TRBV7-9; CDR3 length: 16; D gene: TRBD2; CDR3 DNA: TGTGCCAGCAGCTTAGTTCTAGCGGGGATGACAGATACGCAGTATTTT; CDR3 protein: CASSLVLAGMTDTQYF
J gene: TRBJ2-5; clone size: few; V gene: TRBV3-1; CDR3 length: 16; D gene: TRBD2; CDR3 DNA: TGTGCCAGCAGCCAAGATGGCAGCGGGATGAAAGAGACCCAGTACTTC; CDR3 protein: CASSQDGSGMKETQYF
J gene: TRBJ2-5; clone size: -; V gene: TRBV25-1; CDR3 length: 14; D gene: -; CDR3 DNA: TGTGCCCGCAGTGAATGGAGGCACGGAGAGACCCAGTACTTC; CDR3 protein: CARSEWRHGETQYF
J gene: TRBJ2-1; clone size: -; V gene: TRBV9; CDR3 length: 15; D gene: -; CDR3 DNA: TGTGCCAGCAGCGTAGCCCCAGTGGTGTACAATGAGCAGTTCTTC; CDR3 protein: CASSVAPVVYNEQFF
J gene: TRBJ2-1; clone size: few; V gene: TRBV6-2/TRBV6-3; CDR3 length: 13; D gene: -; CDR3 DNA: TGTGCCAGCAGTTACCTCAGGGTCGATGAGCAGTTCTTC; CDR3 protein: CASSYLRVDEQFF
J gene: TRBJ2-5; clone size: -; V gene: TRBV7-9; CDR3 length: 13; D gene: TRBD1; CDR3 DNA: TGTGCCAGCAGCTTAGAGGGGGCTGAGACCCAGTACTTC; CDR3 protein: CASSLEGAETQYF
J gene: TRBJ1-3; clone size: few; V gene: TRBV7-9; CDR3 length: 17; D gene: TRBD1; CDR3 DNA: TGTGCCAGCAGCTCAATCCCCGGACAGGCCTCTGGAAACACCATATATTTT; CDR3 protein: CASSSIPGQASGNTIYF
J gene: TRBJ2-5; clone size: few; V gene: TRBV12-3/TRBV12-4; CDR3 length: 14; D gene: TRBD1; CDR3 DNA: TGTGCCAGCAGATCGACAGGGGGCGAAGAGACCCAGTACTTC; CDR3 protein: CASRSTGGEETQYF
J gene: TRBJ1-1; clone size: few; V gene: TRBV20-1; CDR3 length: 14; D gene: TRBD1; CDR3 DNA: TGCAGTGCTAGAGATCGGACAGGGATGACTGAGGCTTTCTTT; CDR3 protein: CSARDRTGMTEAFF
J gene: TRBJ1-5; clone size: -; V gene: TRBV10-3; CDR3 length: 15; D gene: -; CDR3 DNA: TGTGCCATCAGTGAGGCAGGGGTTAGCAATCAGCCCCAGCATTTT; CDR3 protein: CAISEAGVSNQPQHF
J gene: TRBJ1-2; clone size: -; V gene: TRBV7-8; CDR3 length: 16; D gene: TRBD1; CDR3 DNA: TGTGCCAGCAGCTTAGCGGGCGCAGGGGGCGGATATGGCTACACCTTC; CDR3 protein: CASSLAGAGGGYGYTF
J gene: TRBJ1-4; clone size: few; V gene: TRBV18; CDR3 length: 15; D gene: TRBD1; CDR3 DNA: TGTGCCAGCTCAGAACTACAGGGGACTAATGAAAAACTGTTTTTT; CDR3 protein: CASSELQGTNEKLFF
J gene: TRBJ2-7; clone size: -; V gene: TRBV11-1; CDR3 length: 15; D gene: -; CDR3 DNA: TGTGCCAGCAGCTTAGCCCGGACAGCTTTCTCCGAGCAGTACTTC; CDR3 protein: CASSLARTAFSEQYF
J gene: TRBJ2-1; clone size: many; V gene: TRBV20-1; CDR3 length: 16; D gene: -; CDR3 DNA: TGCAGTGCTAGGTCTTTACAGGAGAACTCCTACAATGAGCAGTTCTTC; CDR3 protein: CSARSLQENSYNEQFF
J gene: TRBJ1-4; clone size: -; V gene: TRBV5-5; CDR3 length: 17; D gene: -; CDR3 DNA: TGTGCCAGCAGCTTGAGCAGTTCCCTCAGGCCTAATGAAAAACTGTTTTTT; CDR3 protein: CASSLSSSLRPNEKLFF
J gene: TRBJ1-2; clone size: few; V gene: TRBV7-2; CDR3 length: 14; D gene: -; CDR3 DNA: TGTGCCAGCAACCAGCCGGGGAGGGGAGGTGGCTACACCTTC; CDR3 protein: CASNQPGRGGGYTF
J gene: TRBJ1-2; clone size: -; V gene: TRBV29-1; CDR3 length: 14; D gene: -; CDR3 DNA: TGCAGCGTTGAGGGCTTAGGGGAACAATATGGCTACACCTTC; CDR3 protein: CSVEGLGEQYGYTF
J gene: TRBJ1-4; clone size: -; V gene: TRBV13; CDR3 length: 15; D gene: -; CDR3 DNA: TGTGCCAGCAGCTCCCCAAATACGGGTTCGGAAAAACTGTTTTTT; CDR3 protein: CASSSPNTGSEKLFF
J gene: TRBJ2-5; clone size: many; V gene: TRBV12-3/TRBV12-4; CDR3 length: 12; D gene: -; CDR3 DNA: TGTGCCAGCAGTTTAACTCCAGAGACCCAGTACTTC; CDR3 protein: CASSLTPETQYF
J gene: TRBJ1-1; clone size: -; V gene: TRBV5-1; CDR3 length: 14; D gene: -; CDR3 DNA: TGCGCCAGCAGCCACGGGACGGCCAACACTGAAGCTTTCTTT; CDR3 protein: CASSHGTANTEAFF
J gene: TRBJ2-3; clone size: -; V gene: TRBV19; CDR3 length: 13; D gene: -; CDR3 DNA: TGTGCCACCCGAGCGGAAAACACAGATACGCAGTATTTT; CDR3 protein: CATRAENTDTQYF
J gene: TRBJ2-5; clone size: few; V gene: TRBV5-1; CDR3 length: 16; D gene: -; CDR3 DNA: TGCGCCAGCAGCCTGAATCCCCAGGGTAACCAAGAGACCCAGTACTTC; CDR3 protein: CASSLNPQGNQETQYF
J gene: TRBJ2-7; clone size: -; V gene: TRBV3-1; CDR3 length: 13; D gene: -; CDR3 DNA: TGTGCCAGCAGCCAAGATAACGATCCAGCGCAGTACTTC; CDR3 protein: CASSQDNDPAQYF
J gene: TRBJ2-5; clone size: few; V gene: TRBV2; CDR3 length: 11; D gene: -; CDR3 DNA: TGTGCCAGAGGGATGGGGGAGACCCAGTACTTC; CDR3 protein: CARGMGETQYF
J gene: TRBJ2-1; clone size: -; V gene: TRBV4-3; CDR3 length: 16; D gene: -; CDR3 DNA: TGCGCCAGCAGCCAAGATGGTGGGACCCTGGGGAATGAGCAGTTCTTC; CDR3 protein: CASSQDGGTLGNEQFF
J gene: TRBJ1-5; clone size: few; V gene: TRBV2; CDR3 length: 15; D gene: -; CDR3 DNA: TGTGCCAGCACCGGTCAGGGTTTAAGCAATCAGCCCCAGCATTTT; CDR3 protein: CASTGQGLSNQPQHF
J gene: TRBJ2-7; clone size: few; V gene: TRBV7-9; CDR3 length: 18; D gene: -; CDR3 DNA: TGTGCCAGCAGCTTACCGTCAACAGGGTCCTTAAGAGGCTACGAGCAGTACTTC; CDR3 protein: CASSLPSTGSLRGYEQYF
J gene: TRBJ2-1; clone size: few; V gene: TRBV3-1; CDR3 length: 17; D gene: TRBD2; CDR3 DNA: TGTGCCAGCAGTCGACGTTCTAGCGGGGGCCTCTACAGTGAGCAGTTCTTC; CDR3 protein: CASSRRSSGGLYSEQFF
J gene: TRBJ2-1; clone size: -; V gene: TRBV6-5; CDR3 length: 15; D gene: TRBD2; CDR3 DNA: TGTGCCAGCACCAAACTAGCGGGAGGTGAGAATGAGCAGTTCTTC; CDR3 protein: CASTKLAGGENEQFF
J gene: TRBJ2-5; clone size: few; V gene: TRBV7-6; CDR3 length: 16; D gene: -; CDR3 DNA: TGTGCCAGCAGCCTGAAATTCCGGGACAACCAAGAGACCCAGTACTTC; CDR3 protein: CASSLKFRDNQETQYF
J gene: TRBJ1-2; clone size: -; V gene: TRBV6-2/TRBV6-3; CDR3 length: 14; D gene: -; CDR3 DNA: TGTGCCAGCAAACGACCGGGTGACCAATATGGCTACACCTTC; CDR3 protein: CASKRPGDQYGYTF
J gene: TRBJ2-1; clone size: few; V gene: TRBV4-1; CDR3 length: 18; D gene: TRBD2; CDR3 DNA: TGCGCCAGCAGCCAAGATTACGGCGGGGGTTTCTCCTACAATGAGCAGTTCTTC; CDR3 protein: CASSQDYGGGFSYNEQFF
J gene: TRBJ2-3; clone size: few; V gene: TRBV20-1; CDR3 length: 14; D gene: -; CDR3 DNA: TGCAGTGCTAGAGAGGGCTCACTGGCAGATACGCAGTATTTT; CDR3 protein: CSAREGSLADTQYF
J gene: TRBJ2-3; clone size: -; V gene: TRBV12-3/TRBV12-4; CDR3 length: 15; D gene: TRBD1; CDR3 DNA: TGTGCCAGCAGTTCTCGCAGGGGGCCCACAGATACGCAGTATTTT; CDR3 protein: CASSSRRGPTDTQYF